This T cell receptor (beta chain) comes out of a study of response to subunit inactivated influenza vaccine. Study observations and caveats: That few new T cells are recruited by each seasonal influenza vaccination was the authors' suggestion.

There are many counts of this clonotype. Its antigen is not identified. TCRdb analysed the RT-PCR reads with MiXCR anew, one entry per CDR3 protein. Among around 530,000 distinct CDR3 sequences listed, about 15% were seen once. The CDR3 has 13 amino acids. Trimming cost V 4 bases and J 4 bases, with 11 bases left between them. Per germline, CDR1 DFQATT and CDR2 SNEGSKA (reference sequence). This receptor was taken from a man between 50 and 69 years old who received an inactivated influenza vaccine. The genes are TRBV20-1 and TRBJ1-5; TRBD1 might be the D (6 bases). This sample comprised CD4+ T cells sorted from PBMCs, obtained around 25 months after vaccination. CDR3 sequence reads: CSAIRGGNQPQHF. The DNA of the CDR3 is TGCAGTGCTATAAGGGGGGGAAATCAGCCCCAGCATTTT.